The clone carrying this T cell receptor (beta chain) turned up a few times. Germline V gives CDR1 SGHVS, CDR2 FQNEAQ. CDR3 length equals 11 residues. Deletions cut 6 bases from V and 8 bases from J, with 10 bases between. The sample belongs to a study of T cells after yellow fever vaccination. Turning to the study itself: Libraries from low-cell-number fractions were prepared with the SMART-Seq v4 Ultra Low Input RNA kit.

Researchers made TCR cDNA using 5'RACE template switching, and this step added a universal primer site and UMIs. TCRdb processed the 5' RACE reads anew with MiXCR; each CDR3 protein has one entry. The table lists about 360,000 distinct CDR3 sequences, more than 5.5% of them singletons. Material: PBMCs, obtained 5 days after the yellow fever booster vaccination. This sequence was found in a man younger than 45 who received the YFV17D yellow fever vaccine. The chain carries TRBV7-8 and TRBJ1-1; D remains ambiguous. The CDR3 reads CASSSVREAFF. The CDR3 bases are TGTGCCAGCAGTAGTGTCCGGGAAGCTTTCTTT.